Listed below are T cell receptor beta chains from one sample, sequenced in a study of shared clonotypes between healthy human individuals. TCRdb keeps only in-frame clones here, not all; method: immunoSEQ multiplex PCR. Of roughly 2 million clones listed, 90% to 95% are singletons. The sequenced material came from naive CD4+ T cells sorted from blood. The receptor source for this set is a man younger than 35 in good health. Both conserved end residues are part of each CDR3. Fields, in order: J gene, V gene, D gene, clone size, CDR3 DNA, CDR3 protein. The D gene is left open where the match is weak. Rows give clone size only sometimes, using once, few, many, or a class for an expanded clone.

j_gene: TRBJ1-1; v_gene: TRBV7-9; d_gene: TRBD1; abundance: -; CDR3nt: TGTGCCAGCAGCTCAACAGGGGCCCGGACTGAAGCTTTCTTT; CDR3aa: CASSSTGARTEAFF
j_gene: TRBJ2-4; v_gene: TRBV4-1; d_gene: TRBD2; abundance: -; CDR3nt: TGCGCCAGCAGCCAACTGGCTAGCGGGGGGATAGCCAAAAACATTCAGTACTTC; CDR3aa: CASSQLASGGIAKNIQYF
j_gene: TRBJ1-5; v_gene: TRBV28; d_gene: TRBD1; abundance: -; CDR3nt: TGTGCCAGCAGTCCAGGGGGTAGGAATCAGCCCCAGCATTTT; CDR3aa: CASSPGGRNQPQHF
j_gene: TRBJ1-2; v_gene: TRBV19; d_gene: TRBD1; abundance: -; CDR3nt: TGTGCCAGTAGCCCCGTGGGACAGGGGACCAACTATGGCTACACCTTC; CDR3aa: CASSPVGQGTNYGYTF
j_gene: TRBJ2-1; v_gene: TRBV4-3; d_gene: -; abundance: -; CDR3nt: TGCGCCAGCAGCTATGGGTACCGGGTTAAACGGGATGAGCAGTTCTTC; CDR3aa: CASSYGYRVKRDEQFF
j_gene: TRBJ1-5; v_gene: TRBV2; d_gene: -; abundance: -; CDR3nt: TGTGCCAGCAGTACCGGCGGGACTTCCAATCAGCCCCAGCATTTT; CDR3aa: CASSTGGTSNQPQHF
j_gene: TRBJ2-1; v_gene: TRBV6-6; d_gene: -; abundance: -; CDR3nt: TGTGCCAGCAGATTAATAGCGAGTGGCTACAATGAGCAGTTCTTC; CDR3aa: CASRLIASGYNEQFF
j_gene: TRBJ2-2; v_gene: TRBV30; d_gene: -; abundance: -; CDR3nt: TGTGCCTGGGCGAACACCGGGGAGCTGTTTTTT; CDR3aa: CAWANTGELFF
j_gene: TRBJ1-4; v_gene: TRBV6-1; d_gene: -; abundance: -; CDR3nt: TGTGCCAGCAGTGAAATCCCAAGCGGGAATTCAGCTAATGAAAAACTGTTTTTT; CDR3aa: CASSEIPSGNSANEKLFF
j_gene: TRBJ1-2; v_gene: TRBV27; d_gene: -; abundance: -; CDR3nt: TGTGCCAGCAGTTTAGCCCCCGCCGGTAGGAATGGCTACACCTTC; CDR3aa: CASSLAPAGRNGYTF
j_gene: TRBJ1-1; v_gene: TRBV7-9; d_gene: -; abundance: -; CDR3nt: TGTGCCAGCAGCAAACAGGGGAACACTGAAGCTTTCTTT; CDR3aa: CASSKQGNTEAFF
j_gene: TRBJ2-7; v_gene: TRBV4-1; d_gene: -; abundance: -; CDR3nt: TGCGCCAGCAGCCCGGTCGGTCGGGGGATCTCCTACGAGCAGTACTTC; CDR3aa: CASSPVGRGISYEQYF
j_gene: TRBJ2-3; v_gene: TRBV2; d_gene: -; abundance: -; CDR3nt: TGTGCCAGCAGTGACAATTCGGGTACGCAGTATTTT; CDR3aa: CASSDNSGTQYF
j_gene: TRBJ2-5; v_gene: TRBV11-1; d_gene: TRBD2; abundance: -; CDR3nt: TGTGCCAGCAGCTTGGGGAGCGGGGGCTTTGAGGGAGAGACCCAGTACTTC; CDR3aa: CASSLGSGGFEGETQYF
j_gene: TRBJ2-5; v_gene: TRBV9; d_gene: -; abundance: -; CDR3nt: TGTGCCAGCAGCGTAGGGTCTAGCCGAGAGACCCAGTACTTC; CDR3aa: CASSVGSSRETQYF
j_gene: TRBJ2-1; v_gene: TRBV2; d_gene: -; abundance: -; CDR3nt: TGTGCCAGCAGTGAGCGGGAACCCTACAATGAGCAGTTCTTC; CDR3aa: CASSEREPYNEQFF
j_gene: TRBJ2-2; v_gene: TRBV9; d_gene: TRBD2; abundance: -; CDR3nt: TGTGCCAGCAGCGTAGCTAGCGGGGTGGGCACCGGGGAGCTGTTTTTT; CDR3aa: CASSVASGVGTGELFF
j_gene: TRBJ1-1; v_gene: TRBV6-5; d_gene: -; abundance: many; CDR3nt: TGTGCCAGCAGTTACCTGGATACGTCTGAAGCTTTCTTT; CDR3aa: CASSYLDTSEAFF
j_gene: TRBJ2-3; v_gene: TRBV4-1; d_gene: -; abundance: -; CDR3nt: TGCGCCAGCAGCGCAGGGCCCCCAGATACGCAGTATTTT; CDR3aa: CASSAGPPDTQYF
j_gene: TRBJ1-6; v_gene: TRBV13; d_gene: -; abundance: once; CDR3nt: TGTGCCAGCAGCTCTTTAGGGAATTCACCCCTCCACTTT; CDR3aa: CASSSLGNSPLHF
j_gene: TRBJ2-3; v_gene: TRBV5-4; d_gene: -; abundance: -; CDR3nt: TGTGCCAGCAGCTTTGGGGGAAGCACAGATACGCAGTATTTT; CDR3aa: CASSFGGSTDTQYF
j_gene: TRBJ2-2; v_gene: TRBV2; d_gene: TRBD2; abundance: -; CDR3nt: TGTGCCAGCAGTGAAGTCGTTTGGCTAGCGGGAGTCAAATCCGGGGAGCTGTTTTTT; CDR3aa: CASSEVVWLAGVKSGELFF
j_gene: TRBJ2-7; v_gene: TRBV9; d_gene: -; abundance: -; CDR3nt: TGTGCCAGCAGCCCCCGACAGGATTCCTACGAGCAGTACTTC; CDR3aa: CASSPRQDSYEQYF
j_gene: TRBJ1-6; v_gene: TRBV11-2; d_gene: TRBD1; abundance: -; CDR3nt: TGTGCCAGCAGCTCGGACAGGGAGTTTGCCTATAATTCACCCCTCCACTTT; CDR3aa: CASSSDREFAYNSPLHF
j_gene: TRBJ2-7; v_gene: TRBV30; d_gene: TRBD1; abundance: -; CDR3nt: TGTGCCTCCTCCACCCCGGGACAGGGAGAATACGAGCAGTACTTC; CDR3aa: CASSTPGQGEYEQYF
j_gene: TRBJ2-7; v_gene: TRBV10-2; d_gene: -; abundance: -; CDR3nt: TGCGCCAGCAGTGATGGGCTACAGACCTACGAGCAGTACTTC; CDR3aa: CASSDGLQTYEQYF
j_gene: TRBJ2-7; v_gene: TRBV6-6; d_gene: -; abundance: -; CDR3nt: TGTGCCCGAAACTCAGGGGAATCCTACGAGCAGTACTTC; CDR3aa: CARNSGESYEQYF
j_gene: TRBJ1-6; v_gene: TRBV19; d_gene: -; abundance: -; CDR3nt: TGTGCCAGTAGTATGATAGCGGAATCACCCCTCCACTTT; CDR3aa: CASSMIAESPLHF
j_gene: TRBJ2-7; v_gene: TRBV5-1; d_gene: -; abundance: -; CDR3nt: TGCGCCAGCAGCTTGGGAAGCCCAATCTACCCCTACGAGCAGTACTTC; CDR3aa: CASSLGSPIYPYEQYF
j_gene: TRBJ2-7; v_gene: TRBV10-3; d_gene: -; abundance: -; CDR3nt: TGTGCCATCAGTGAGGGGACGGCGTCCTACGAGCAGTACTTC; CDR3aa: CAISEGTASYEQYF
j_gene: TRBJ2-2; v_gene: TRBV29-1; d_gene: -; abundance: -; CDR3nt: TGCAGCGGGAGGGGGCCTAACACCGGGGAGCTGTTTTTT; CDR3aa: CSGRGPNTGELFF
j_gene: TRBJ2-2; v_gene: TRBV11-2; d_gene: -; abundance: once; CDR3nt: TGTGCCAGCAGCTTACGGCAGGGGAACACCGGGGAGCTGTTTTTT; CDR3aa: CASSLRQGNTGELFF
j_gene: TRBJ2-2; v_gene: TRBV5-1; d_gene: -; abundance: -; CDR3nt: TGCGCCAGCAGCTTAGAGGCGAACACCGGGGAGCTGTTTTTT; CDR3aa: CASSLEANTGELFF
j_gene: TRBJ2-7; v_gene: TRBV15; d_gene: -; abundance: -; CDR3nt: TGTGCCACCAGCAGAGAAGACTACGAGCAGTACTTC; CDR3aa: CATSREDYEQYF
j_gene: TRBJ1-1; v_gene: TRBV5-1; d_gene: -; abundance: -; CDR3nt: TGCGCCAGCAAGCGTTGGGGGGCAATGTATACTGAAGCTTTCTTT; CDR3aa: CASKRWGAMYTEAFF
j_gene: TRBJ2-5; v_gene: TRBV14; d_gene: -; abundance: -; CDR3nt: TGTGCCAGCAGTCAGGAGGGGGGGTCGTACCAAGAGACCCAGTACTTC; CDR3aa: CASSQEGGSYQETQYF
j_gene: TRBJ2-5; v_gene: TRBV30; d_gene: -; abundance: -; CDR3nt: TGTGCCTGGAACGGGGGGCGAGAGACCCAGTACTTC; CDR3aa: CAWNGGRETQYF
j_gene: TRBJ1-5; v_gene: TRBV30; d_gene: -; abundance: -; CDR3nt: TGTGCCTGGAGTGTTTTTCCCCGTGGCCAGCCCCAGCATTTT; CDR3aa: CAWSVFPRGQPQHF
j_gene: TRBJ2-7; v_gene: TRBV18; d_gene: -; abundance: -; CDR3nt: TGTGCCAGCTCACCAGGGGGCCAGGGGGAGCAGTACTTC; CDR3aa: CASSPGGQGEQYF